A selection of T cell receptor beta chains follows, all from one sample in a study of cytomegalovirus exposure and HLA in healthy donors. Profiled with immunoSEQ multiplex PCR; TCRdb holds only in-frame clones, not every one. The top ten clones hold approximately 8.2% of a sample with roughly 120,000 clones, around 69% of them seen once. Input material: PBMCs. These receptors came from a woman between 40 and 50 years old in good health and CMV-seropositive. The CDR3 runs from the conserved cysteine through the conserved F or W. D genes are given only for firm matches. The size entry is marked missing in some rows and otherwise reads once, few, many or a size class.

cdr3_aa,cdr3_nt,cdr3_length,d_call,v_call,j_call,clone_size
CASSHDRGYEQYF,TGTGCCAGCAGCCACGACAGGGGCTACGAGCAGTACTTC,13,TRBD1,TRBV7-2,TRBJ2-7,-
CASSVAGWGLTDTQYF,TGTGCCAGCAGCGTAGCAGGTTGGGGCTTGACAGATACGCAGTATTTT,16,-,TRBV9,TRBJ2-3,few
CASSTLAGGTDTQYF,TGTGCCAGCAGTACCCTAGCGGGGGGCACAGATACGCAGTATTTT,15,TRBD2,TRBV2,TRBJ2-3,-
CASRNDRGYGYTF,TGTGCCAGCAGAAACGACAGGGGTTATGGCTACACCTTC,13,TRBD1,TRBV25-1,TRBJ1-2,-
CASRTGTSGYTDTQYF,TGTGCCAGCAGGACCGGGACTAGCGGATACACAGATACGCAGTATTTT,16,TRBD2,TRBV2,TRBJ2-3,-
CASSITKNTYEQYF,TGTGCCAGCAGCATTACAAAGAATACCTACGAGCAGTACTTC,14,-,TRBV11-2,TRBJ2-7,-
CATTDGNTYEQYF,TGTGCCACAACAGACGGGAACACCTACGAGCAGTACTTC,13,-,TRBV6-6,TRBJ2-7,-
CASSVLPLRLNYGYTF,TGTGCCAGCAGCGTCCTCCCGTTGAGGCTTAACTATGGCTACACCTTC,16,-,TRBV9,TRBJ1-2,-
CASDDGELDTQYF,TGTGCCAGCGACGACGGAGAATTAGATACGCAGTATTTT,13,-,TRBV7-2,TRBJ2-3,-
CASSLGAGQGKSGANVLTF,TGTGCCAGCAGCTTAGGGGCGGGACAGGGAAAGTCTGGGGCCAACGTCCTGACTTTC,19,TRBD1,TRBV11-2,TRBJ2-6,-
CASSLDGRGPNYGYTF,TGTGCCAGCAGCTTAGATGGCAGGGGGCCTAACTATGGCTACACCTTC,16,TRBD1,TRBV13,TRBJ1-2,-